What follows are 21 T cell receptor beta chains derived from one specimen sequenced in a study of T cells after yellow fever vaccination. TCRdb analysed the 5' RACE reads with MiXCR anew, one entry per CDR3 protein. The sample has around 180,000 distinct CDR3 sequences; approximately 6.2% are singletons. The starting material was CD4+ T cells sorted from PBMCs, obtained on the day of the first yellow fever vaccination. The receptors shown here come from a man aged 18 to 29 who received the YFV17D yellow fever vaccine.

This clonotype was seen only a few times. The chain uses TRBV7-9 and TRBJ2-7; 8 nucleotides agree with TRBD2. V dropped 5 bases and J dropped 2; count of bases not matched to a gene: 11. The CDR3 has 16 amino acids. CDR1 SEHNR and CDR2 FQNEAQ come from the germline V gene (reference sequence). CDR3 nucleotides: TGTGCCAGCAGCGGAGGGGGAGCGGGGGCGGCCTACGAGCAGTACTTC. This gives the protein CASSGGGAGAAYEQYF.

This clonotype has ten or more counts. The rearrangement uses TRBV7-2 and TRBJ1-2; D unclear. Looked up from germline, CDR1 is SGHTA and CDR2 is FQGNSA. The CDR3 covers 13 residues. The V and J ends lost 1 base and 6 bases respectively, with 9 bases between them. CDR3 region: CASSLEQADGYTF. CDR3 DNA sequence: TGTGCCAGCAGCTTAGAGCAAGCAGATGGCTACACCTTC.

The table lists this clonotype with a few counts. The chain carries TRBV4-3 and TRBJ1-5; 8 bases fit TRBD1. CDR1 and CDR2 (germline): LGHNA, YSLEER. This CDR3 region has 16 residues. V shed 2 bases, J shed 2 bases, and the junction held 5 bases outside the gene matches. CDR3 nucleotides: TGCGCCAGCAGCCAACGGACAGGGCGACGCAATCAGCCCCAGCATTTT. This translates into CASSQRTGRRNQPQHF.

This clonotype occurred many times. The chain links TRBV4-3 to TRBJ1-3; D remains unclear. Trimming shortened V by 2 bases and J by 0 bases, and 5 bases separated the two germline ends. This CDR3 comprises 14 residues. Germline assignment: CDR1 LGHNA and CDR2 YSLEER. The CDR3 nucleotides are TGCGCCAGCAGCCAACCAGGCTCTGGAAACACCATATATTTT. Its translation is CASSQPGSGNTIYF.

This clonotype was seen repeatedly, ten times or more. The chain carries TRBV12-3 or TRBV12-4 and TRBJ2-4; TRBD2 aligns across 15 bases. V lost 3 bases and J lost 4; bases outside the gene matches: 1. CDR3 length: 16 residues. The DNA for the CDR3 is TGTGCCAGCAGTTTGGGACTAGCGGGGGGAAAAAACATTCAGTACTTC. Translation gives CASSLGLAGGKNIQYF.

CDR3 nucleotide sequence: TGCAGTGTTGCACAGGGGCGCTCCTACGAGCAGTACTTC. It encodes CSVAQGRSYEQYF. The chain combines TRBV20-1 with TRBJ2-7; 7 bases match TRBD1. The junction had 6 bases not matched to a gene; V was cut back by 7 bases and J by 0 bases. The germline V gene encodes CDR1 DFQATT and CDR2 SNEGSKA (reference sequence). The CDR3 has 13 amino acids.

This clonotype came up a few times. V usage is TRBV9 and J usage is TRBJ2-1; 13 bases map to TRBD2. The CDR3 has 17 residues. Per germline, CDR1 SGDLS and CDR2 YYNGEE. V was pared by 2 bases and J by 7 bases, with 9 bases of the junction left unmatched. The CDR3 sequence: CASSVTSGGEGDNEQFF. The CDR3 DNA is TGTGCCAGCAGCGTCACTAGCGGGGGGGAAGGGGATAATGAGCAGTTCTTC.

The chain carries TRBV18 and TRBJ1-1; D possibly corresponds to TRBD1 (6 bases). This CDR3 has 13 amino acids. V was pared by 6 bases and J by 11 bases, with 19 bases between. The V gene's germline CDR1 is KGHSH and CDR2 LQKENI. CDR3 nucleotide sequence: TGTGCCAGCTCGGATAGAAACAGGGTTGGGGCTTTCTTT. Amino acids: CASSDRNRVGAFF. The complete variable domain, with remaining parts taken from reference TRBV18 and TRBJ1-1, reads NAGVMQNPRHLVRRRGQEARLRCSPMKGHSHVYWYRQLPEEGLKFMVYLQKENIIDESGMPKERFSAEFPKEGPSILRIQQVVRGDSAAYFCASSDRNRVGAFFGQGTRLTVV.

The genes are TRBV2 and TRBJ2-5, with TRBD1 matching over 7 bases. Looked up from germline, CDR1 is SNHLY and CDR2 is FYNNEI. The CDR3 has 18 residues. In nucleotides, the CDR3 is TGTACCTTCAGTTTGGGGACAGCGCCGGGCCGGCTCCAAGAGACCCAGTACTTC. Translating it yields CTFSLGTAPGRLQETQYF.

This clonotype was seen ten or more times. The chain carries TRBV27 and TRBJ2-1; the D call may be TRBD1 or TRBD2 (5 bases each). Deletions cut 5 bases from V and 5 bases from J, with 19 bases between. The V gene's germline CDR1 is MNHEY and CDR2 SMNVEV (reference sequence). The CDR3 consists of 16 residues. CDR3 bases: TGTGCCAGCAGTCCTAAAGACCCGGGACCAAACAATGAGCAGTTCTTC. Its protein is CASSPKDPGPNNEQFF.

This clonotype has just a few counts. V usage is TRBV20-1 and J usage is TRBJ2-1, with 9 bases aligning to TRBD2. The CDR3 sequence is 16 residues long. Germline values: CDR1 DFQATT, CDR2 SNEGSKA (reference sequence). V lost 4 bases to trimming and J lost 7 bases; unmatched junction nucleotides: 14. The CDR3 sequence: CSATPPAGGLPNEQFF. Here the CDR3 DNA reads TGCAGTGCTACCCCCCCTGCGGGGGGGCTTCCGAATGAGCAGTTCTTC.

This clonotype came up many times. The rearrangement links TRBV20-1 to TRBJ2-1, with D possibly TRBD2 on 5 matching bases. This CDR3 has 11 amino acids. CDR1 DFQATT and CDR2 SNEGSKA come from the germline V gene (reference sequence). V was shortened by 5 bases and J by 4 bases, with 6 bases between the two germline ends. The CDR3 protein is CSAGLYNEQFF. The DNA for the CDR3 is TGCAGTGCTGGACTGTACAATGAGCAGTTCTTC.

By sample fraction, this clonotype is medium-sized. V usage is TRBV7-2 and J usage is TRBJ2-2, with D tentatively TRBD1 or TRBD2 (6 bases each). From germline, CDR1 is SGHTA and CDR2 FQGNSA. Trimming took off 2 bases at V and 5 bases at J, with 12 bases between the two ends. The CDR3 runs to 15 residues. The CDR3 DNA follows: TGTGCCAGCAGCTTATTCCAAGGGGGGACCGGGGAGCTGTTTTTT. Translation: CASSLFQGGTGELFF.

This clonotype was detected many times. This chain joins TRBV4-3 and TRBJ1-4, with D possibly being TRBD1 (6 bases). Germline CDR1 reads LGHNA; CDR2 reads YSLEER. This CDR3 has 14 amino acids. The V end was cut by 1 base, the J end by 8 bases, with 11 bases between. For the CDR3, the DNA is TGCGCCAGCAGCCAAGGGCACAGGGACGAAAAACTGTTTTTT. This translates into CASSQGHRDEKLFF.

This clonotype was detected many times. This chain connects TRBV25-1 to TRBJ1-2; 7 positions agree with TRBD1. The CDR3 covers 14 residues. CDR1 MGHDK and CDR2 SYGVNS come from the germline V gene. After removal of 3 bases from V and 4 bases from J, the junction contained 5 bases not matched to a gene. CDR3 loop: CASSEPGQSYGYTF. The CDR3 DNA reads TGTGCCAGCAGTGAGCCGGGACAGTCCTATGGCTACACCTTC.

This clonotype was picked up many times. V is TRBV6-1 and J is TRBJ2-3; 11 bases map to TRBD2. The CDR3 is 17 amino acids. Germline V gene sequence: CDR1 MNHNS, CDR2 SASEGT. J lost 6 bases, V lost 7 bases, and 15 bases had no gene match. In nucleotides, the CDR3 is TGTGCCAGCACACAACGGGGTAGCGGGGGGGCAAGGGATACGCAGTATTTT. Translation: CASTQRGSGGARDTQYF.

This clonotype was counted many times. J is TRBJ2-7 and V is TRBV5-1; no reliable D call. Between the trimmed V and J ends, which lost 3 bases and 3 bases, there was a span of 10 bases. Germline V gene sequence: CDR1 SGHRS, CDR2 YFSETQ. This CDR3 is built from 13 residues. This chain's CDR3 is CASSSESLYEQYF. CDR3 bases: TGCGCCAGCAGCTCGGAATCCCTCTACGAGCAGTACTTC. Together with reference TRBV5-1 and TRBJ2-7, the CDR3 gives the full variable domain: KAGVTQTPRYLIKTRGQQVTLSCSPISGHRSVSWYQQTPGQGLQFLFEYFSETQRNKGNFPGRFSGRQFSNSRSEMNVSTLELGDSALYLCASSSESLYEQYFGPGTRLTVT.

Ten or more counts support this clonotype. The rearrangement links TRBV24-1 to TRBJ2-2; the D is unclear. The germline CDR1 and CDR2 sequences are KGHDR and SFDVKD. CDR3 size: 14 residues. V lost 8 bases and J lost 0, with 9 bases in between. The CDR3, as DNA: TGTGCCACCATGGCAGCTTCGAACACCGGGGAGCTGTTTTTT. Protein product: CATMAASNTGELFF.

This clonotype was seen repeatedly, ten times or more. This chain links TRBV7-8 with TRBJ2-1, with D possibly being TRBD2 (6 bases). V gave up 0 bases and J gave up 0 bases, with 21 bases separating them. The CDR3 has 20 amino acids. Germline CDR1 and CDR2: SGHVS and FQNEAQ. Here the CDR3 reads CASSLAFRDFRSSSYNEQFF. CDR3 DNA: TGTGCCAGCAGCTTAGCCTTCCGGGACTTCCGTTCTAGCTCCTACAATGAGCAGTTCTTC.

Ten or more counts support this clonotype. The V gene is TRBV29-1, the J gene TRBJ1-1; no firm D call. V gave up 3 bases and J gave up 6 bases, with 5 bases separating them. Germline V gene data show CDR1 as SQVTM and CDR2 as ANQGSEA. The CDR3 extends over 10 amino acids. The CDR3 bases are TGCAGCGTTGATGGCCCTGAAGCTTTCTTT. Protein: CSVDGPEAFF.

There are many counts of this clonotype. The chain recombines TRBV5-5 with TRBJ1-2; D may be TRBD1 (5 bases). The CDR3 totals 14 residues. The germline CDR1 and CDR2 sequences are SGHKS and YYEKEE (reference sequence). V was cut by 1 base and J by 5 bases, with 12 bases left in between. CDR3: CASSLQGAQYGYTF. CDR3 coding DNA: TGTGCCAGCAGCTTGCAGGGCGCCCAATATGGCTACACCTTC.